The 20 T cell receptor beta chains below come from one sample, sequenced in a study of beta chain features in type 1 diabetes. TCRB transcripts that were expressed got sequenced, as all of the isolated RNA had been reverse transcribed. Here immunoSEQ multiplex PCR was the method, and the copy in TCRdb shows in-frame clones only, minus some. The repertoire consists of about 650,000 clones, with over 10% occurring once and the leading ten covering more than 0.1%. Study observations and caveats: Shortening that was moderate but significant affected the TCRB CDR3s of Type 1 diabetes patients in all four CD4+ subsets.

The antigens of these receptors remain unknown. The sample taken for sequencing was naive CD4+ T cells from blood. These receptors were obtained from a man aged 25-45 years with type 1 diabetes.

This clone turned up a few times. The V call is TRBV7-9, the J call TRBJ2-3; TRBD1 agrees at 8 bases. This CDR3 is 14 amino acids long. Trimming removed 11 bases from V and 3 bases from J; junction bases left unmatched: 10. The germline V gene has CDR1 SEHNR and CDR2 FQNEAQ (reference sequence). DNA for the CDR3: TGTGCCGGAACATCAGGGGGCGGAACAGATACGCAGTATTTT. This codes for CAGTSGGGTDTQYF.

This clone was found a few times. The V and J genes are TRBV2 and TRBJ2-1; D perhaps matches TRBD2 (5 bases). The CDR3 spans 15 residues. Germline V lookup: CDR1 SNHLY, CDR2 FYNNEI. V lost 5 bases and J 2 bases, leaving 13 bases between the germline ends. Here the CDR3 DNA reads TGTGCCAGCAGTCCCGATTCCGGGGCCTACAATGAGCAGTTCTTC. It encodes CASSPDSGAYNEQFF.

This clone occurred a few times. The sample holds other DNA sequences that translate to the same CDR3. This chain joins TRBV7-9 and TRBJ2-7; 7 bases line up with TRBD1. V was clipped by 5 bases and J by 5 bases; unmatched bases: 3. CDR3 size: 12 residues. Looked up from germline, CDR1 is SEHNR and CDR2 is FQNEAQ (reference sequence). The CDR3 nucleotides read TGTGCCAGCAGCCCCGACAGGGACGAGCAGTACTTC. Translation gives CASSPDRDEQYF. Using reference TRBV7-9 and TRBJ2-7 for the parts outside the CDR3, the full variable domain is DTGVSQNPRHKITKRGQNVTFRCDPISEHNRLYWYRQTLGQGPEFLTYFQNEAQLEKSRLLSDRFSAERPKGSFSTLEIQRTEQGDSAMYLCASSPDRDEQYFGPGTRLTVT.

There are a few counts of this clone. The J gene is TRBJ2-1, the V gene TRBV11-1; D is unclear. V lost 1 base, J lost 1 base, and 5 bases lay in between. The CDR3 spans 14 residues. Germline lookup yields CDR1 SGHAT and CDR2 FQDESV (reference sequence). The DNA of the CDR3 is TGTGCCAGCAGCTTAGAAGGGTCCTACAATGAGCAGTTCTTC. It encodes CASSLEGSYNEQFF.

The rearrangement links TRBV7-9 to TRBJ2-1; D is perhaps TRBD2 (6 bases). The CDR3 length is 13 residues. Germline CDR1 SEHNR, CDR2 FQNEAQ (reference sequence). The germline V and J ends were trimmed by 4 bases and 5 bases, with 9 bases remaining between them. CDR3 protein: CASSSGDHNEQFF. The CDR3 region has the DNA TGTGCCAGCAGCTCGGGGGACCACAATGAGCAGTTCTTC. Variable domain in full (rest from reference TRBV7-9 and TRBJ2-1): DTGVSQNPRHKITKRGQNVTFRCDPISEHNRLYWYRQTLGQGPEFLTYFQNEAQLEKSRLLSDRFSAERPKGSFSTLEIQRTEQGDSAMYLCASSSGDHNEQFFGPGTRLTVL.

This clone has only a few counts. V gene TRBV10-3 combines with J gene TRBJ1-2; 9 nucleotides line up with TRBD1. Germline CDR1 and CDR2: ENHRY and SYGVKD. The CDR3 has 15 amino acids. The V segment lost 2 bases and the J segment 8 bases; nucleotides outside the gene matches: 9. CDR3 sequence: CAISEMGQGRYGYTF. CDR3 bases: TGTGCCATCAGTGAGATGGGACAGGGTCGCTACGGCTACACCTTC.

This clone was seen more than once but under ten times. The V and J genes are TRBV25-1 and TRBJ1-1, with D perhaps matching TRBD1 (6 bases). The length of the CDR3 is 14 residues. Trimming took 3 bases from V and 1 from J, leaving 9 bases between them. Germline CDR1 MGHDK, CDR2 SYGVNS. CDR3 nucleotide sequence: TGTGCCAGCAGTGAGGGGGGCGCGAACACTGAAGCTTTCTTT. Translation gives CASSEGGANTEAFF.

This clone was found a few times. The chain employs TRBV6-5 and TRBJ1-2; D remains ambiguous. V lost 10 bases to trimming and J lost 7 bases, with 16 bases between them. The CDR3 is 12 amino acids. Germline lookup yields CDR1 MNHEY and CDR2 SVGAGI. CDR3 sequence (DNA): TGTGCCACCTCGTCTCCGGGTGGTGGCTACACCTTC. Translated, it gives CATSSPGGGYTF.

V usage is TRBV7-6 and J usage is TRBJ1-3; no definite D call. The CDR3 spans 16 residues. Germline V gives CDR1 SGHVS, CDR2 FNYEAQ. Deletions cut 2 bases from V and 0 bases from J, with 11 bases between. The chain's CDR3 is CASSLRQAGSGNTIYF. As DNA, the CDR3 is TGTGCCAGCAGCTTAAGGCAAGCGGGCTCTGGAAACACCATATATTTT.

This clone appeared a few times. CDR3 sequence: CSAIGLETQYF. DNA for the CDR3: TGCAGTGCAATAGGACTAGAGACGCAGTATTTT. This chain uses TRBV20-1 with TRBJ2-3, with TRBD2 matching over 7 bases. This CDR3 is built from 11 residues. Germline CDR1 and CDR2: DFQATT and SNEGSKA (reference sequence). V dropped 6 bases and J dropped 9; count of bases not matched to a gene: 6.

The CDR3 DNA sequence: TGTGCCAGCGGAATATACGGGACGTCGAACTATGGCTACACCTTC. This codes for CASGIYGTSNYGYTF. The V gene is TRBV9, the J gene TRBJ1-2; D is perhaps TRBD1 (5 bases). Trimming removed 7 bases from V and 2 bases from J, with 18 bases in between. Germline V gene sequence: CDR1 SGDLS, CDR2 YYNGEE. The length of the CDR3 is 15 residues.

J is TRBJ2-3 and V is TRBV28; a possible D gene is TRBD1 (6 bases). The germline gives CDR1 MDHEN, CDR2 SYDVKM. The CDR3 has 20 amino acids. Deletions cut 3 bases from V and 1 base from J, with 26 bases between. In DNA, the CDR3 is TGTGCCAGCAGTTTCCTTACCGCACCCCTAGGCGAGGGGGGCACAGATACGCAGTATTTT. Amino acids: CASSFLTAPLGEGGTDTQYF.

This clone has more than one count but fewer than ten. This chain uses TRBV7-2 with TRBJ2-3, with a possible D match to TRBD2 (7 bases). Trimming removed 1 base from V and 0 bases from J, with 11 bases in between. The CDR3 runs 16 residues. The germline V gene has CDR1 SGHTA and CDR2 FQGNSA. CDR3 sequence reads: CASSLEGGLSTDTQYF. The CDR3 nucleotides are TGTGCCAGCAGCTTAGAGGGGGGGCTCAGCACAGATACGCAGTATTTT.

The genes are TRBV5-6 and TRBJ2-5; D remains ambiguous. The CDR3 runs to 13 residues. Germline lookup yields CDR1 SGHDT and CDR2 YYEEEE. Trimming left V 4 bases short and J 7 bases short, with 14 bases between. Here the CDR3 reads CASSGSDPLTQYF. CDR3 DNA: TGTGCCAGCAGCGGATCGGACCCTCTGACCCAGTACTTC.

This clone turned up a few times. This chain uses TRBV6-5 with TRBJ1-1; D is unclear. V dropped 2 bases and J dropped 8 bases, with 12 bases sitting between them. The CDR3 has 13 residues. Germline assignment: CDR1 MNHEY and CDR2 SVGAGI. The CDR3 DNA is TGTGCCAGCAGTTACCCGGACGGTCCGGAAGCTTTCTTT. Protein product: CASSYPDGPEAFF.

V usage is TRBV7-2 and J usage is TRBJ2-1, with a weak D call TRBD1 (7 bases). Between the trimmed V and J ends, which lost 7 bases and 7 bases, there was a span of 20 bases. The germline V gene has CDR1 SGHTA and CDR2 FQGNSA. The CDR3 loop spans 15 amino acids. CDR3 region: CASTLMGPGGNEQFF. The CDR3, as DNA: TGTGCCAGCACCCTAATGGGGCCAGGGGGGAATGAGCAGTTCTTC.

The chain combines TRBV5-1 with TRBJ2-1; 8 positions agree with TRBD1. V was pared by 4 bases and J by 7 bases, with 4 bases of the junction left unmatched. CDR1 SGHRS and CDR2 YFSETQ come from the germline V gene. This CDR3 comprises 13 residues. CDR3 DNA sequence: TGCGCCAGCAGCCCTAGGACAGGGAATGAGCAGTTCTTC. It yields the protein CASSPRTGNEQFF.

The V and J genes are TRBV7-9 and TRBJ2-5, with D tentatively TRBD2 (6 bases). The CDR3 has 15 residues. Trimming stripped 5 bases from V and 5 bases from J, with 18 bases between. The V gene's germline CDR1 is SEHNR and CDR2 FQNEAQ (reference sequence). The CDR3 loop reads CASSPAGRLRETQYF. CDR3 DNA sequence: TGTGCCAGCAGCCCTGCAGGGAGGCTTCGGGAGACCCAGTACTTC.

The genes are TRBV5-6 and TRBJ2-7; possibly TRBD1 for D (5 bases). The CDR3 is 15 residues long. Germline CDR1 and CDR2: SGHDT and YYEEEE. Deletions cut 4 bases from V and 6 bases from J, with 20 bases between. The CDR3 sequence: CASSPNPGRDGEQYF. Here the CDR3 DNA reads TGTGCCAGCAGCCCTAACCCCGGCAGGGATGGCGAGCAGTACTTC.

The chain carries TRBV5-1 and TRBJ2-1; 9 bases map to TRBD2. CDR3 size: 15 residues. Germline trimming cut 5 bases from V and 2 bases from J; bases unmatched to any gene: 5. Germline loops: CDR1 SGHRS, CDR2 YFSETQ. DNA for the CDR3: TGCGCCAGCAGTTCGCGGGGGGGCCCCTACAATGAGCAGTTCTTC. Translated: CASSSRGGPYNEQFF. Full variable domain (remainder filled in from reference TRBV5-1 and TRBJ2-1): KAGVTQTPRYLIKTRGQQVTLSCSPISGHRSVSWYQQTPGQGLQFLFEYFSETQRNKGNFPGRFSGRQFSNSRSEMNVSTLELGDSALYLCASSSRGGPYNEQFFGPGTRLTVL.